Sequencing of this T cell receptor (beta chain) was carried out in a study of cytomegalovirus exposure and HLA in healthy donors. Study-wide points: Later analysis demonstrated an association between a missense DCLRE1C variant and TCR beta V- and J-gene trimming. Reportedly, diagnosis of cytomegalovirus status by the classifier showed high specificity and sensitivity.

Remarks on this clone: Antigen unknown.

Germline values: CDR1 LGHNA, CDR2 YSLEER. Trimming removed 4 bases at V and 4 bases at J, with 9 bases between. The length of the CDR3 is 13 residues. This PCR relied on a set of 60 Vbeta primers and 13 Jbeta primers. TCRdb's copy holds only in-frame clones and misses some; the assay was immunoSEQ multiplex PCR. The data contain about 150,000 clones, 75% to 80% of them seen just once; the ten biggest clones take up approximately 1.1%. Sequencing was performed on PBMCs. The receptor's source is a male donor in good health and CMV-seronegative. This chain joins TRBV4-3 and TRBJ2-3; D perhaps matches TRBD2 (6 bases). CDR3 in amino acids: CASSPGEADTQYF. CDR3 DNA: TGCGCCAGCAGCCCCGGGGAGGCAGATACGCAGTATTTT.